The 21 T cell receptor beta chains below all came from one sample that was sequenced in a study of shared clonotypes between healthy human individuals. The assay was immunoSEQ multiplex PCR, and TCRdb's table has in-frame clones only and misses some. The sample yields 450,000 to 500,000 clones, more than 65% seen once. The sequencing sample was made of PBMCs. These receptors came from a woman aged 40 to 50 in good health. Some clones in this sample may be carry-over from other donors' samples.

For the CDR3, the DNA is TGTGCCAGCAGTCAGATGCTCTCTGGAAACACCATATATTTT. Its translation is CASSQMLSGNTIYF. V is TRBV6-5 and J is TRBJ1-3; D gene uncertain. Between the trimmed V and J ends, which lost 5 bases and 0 bases, there was a span of 8 bases. The CDR3 is made up of 14 amino acids. Germline V CDR1 and CDR2: MNHEY, SVGAGI.

The chain employs TRBV6-5 and TRBJ2-7; possible D gene TRBD2, 5 bases. CDR1 is MNHEY and CDR2 is SVGAGI in the germline V gene. Trimming removed 4 bases at V and 3 bases at J, with 13 bases between. This CDR3 is built from 14 residues. The CDR3 is CASSSINRGYEQYF. The CDR3 coding sequence is TGTGCCAGCAGTTCAATAAACCGGGGCTACGAGCAGTACTTC.

This clone was detected a few times. Being one base from a much bigger clone, this may be a read error. This specimen includes other DNA sequences encoding the same CDR3. This chain links TRBV7-2 with TRBJ2-7; TRBD1 aligns across 7 bases. The V segment lost 4 bases and the J segment 6 bases; nucleotides outside the gene matches: 12. The germline gives CDR1 SGHTA, CDR2 FQGNSA. The CDR3 sequence is 15 residues long. The CDR3 protein is CASSSPTSTGREQYF. As DNA, the CDR3 is TGTGCCAGCAGCTCACCTACTTCGACAGGGCGCGAGCAGTACTTC.

The gene calls are TRBV6-5 and TRBJ2-2; a possible D gene is TRBD2 (5 bases). Trimming took off 6 bases at V and 6 bases at J, with 11 bases between the two ends. CDR1 is MNHEY and CDR2 is SVGAGI in the germline V gene. This CDR3 is 13 amino acids long. The CDR3 here is CASSLRGPGELFF. The CDR3 DNA follows: TGTGCCAGCAGCCTTCGGGGTCCCGGGGAGCTGTTTTTT.

This clone was detected a few times. V gene TRBV5-6 combines with J gene TRBJ1-3, with 7 bases aligning to TRBD1. J gave up 0 bases and V 4 bases, and 10 bases lay outside the gene matches. Germline CDR1 and CDR2: SGHDT and YYEEEE. The CDR3 runs 17 residues. CDR3 coding DNA: TGTGCCAGCAGCGTACAGGGGAGGTCACTCTCTGGAAACACCATATATTTT. Protein sequence: CASSVQGRSLSGNTIYF.

The gene calls are TRBV11-2 and TRBJ2-7, with 8 bases that match TRBD2. CDR3 length equals 13 residues. The V gene's germline CDR1 is SGHAT and CDR2 FQNNGV. The trim removed 1 base at V and 5 bases at J, leaving 1 base unmatched. The CDR3 DNA is TGTGCCAGCAGCTTAGGCGGGGGGAACGAGCAGTACTTC. Residues: CASSLGGGNEQYF.

The J gene is TRBJ2-2, the V gene TRBV5-4; 15 nucleotides line up with TRBD2. The germline V gene has CDR1 SGHNT and CDR2 YYREEE (reference sequence). The CDR3 is 17 residues long. Losses at the gene ends were 3 bases for V and 6 bases for J; bases not matched to a gene: 6. The DNA for the CDR3 is TGTGCCAGCAGCTCCGGACTAGCGGGAGGGCCCCCCGGGGAGCTGTTTTTT. Its protein product is CASSSGLAGGPPGELFF.

J is TRBJ1-5 and V is TRBV14; D is unresolved. The ends were cut back, 3 bases at V and 0 bases at J, with 15 bases in the middle. The CDR3 has 17 residues. Germline CDR1 reads SGHDN; CDR2 reads FVKESK. CDR3 sequence: CASSQGRERYSNQPQHF. CDR3 sequence (DNA): TGTGCCAGCAGCCAGGGGAGGGAACGATATAGCAATCAGCCCCAGCATTTT.

Comments on this clone: One end of the junction varies from germline; a read error may be responsible. The rearrangement uses TRBV27 and TRBJ2-7, with 13 positions matching TRBD2. There are 16 residues in the CDR3. CDR1 MNHEY and CDR2 SMNVEV come from the germline V gene (reference sequence). CDR3 bases: TGTGCCAGCAGTTTTACTAGCGGGAGGGCCTCCCACGAGCAGTACTTC. The encoded protein is CASSFTSGRASHEQYF.

The CDR3 coding sequence is TGTGCCAGCAGCTTGGGGAACCGAGCCAGCACAGATACGCAGTATTTT. It yields the protein CASSLGNRASTDTQYF. The rearrangement uses TRBV5-6 and TRBJ2-3, with D unclear. The germline gives CDR1 SGHDT, CDR2 YYEEEE. CDR3 size: 16 residues. V lost 0 bases and J lost 0, with 11 bases in between.

The J gene is TRBJ1-1, the V gene TRBV27; D is uncertain. The V end lost 4 bases, the J end lost 4 bases, and 10 bases lay between the germline ends. The CDR3 runs 13 residues. CDR1 is MNHEY and CDR2 is SMNVEV in the germline V gene (reference sequence). This chain's CDR3 is CASSSPLVTEAFF. In DNA form, the CDR3 reads TGTGCCAGCAGTTCCCCTCTGGTCACTGAAGCTTTCTTT.

As for this clone: At one of its ends the junction is not consistent with the germline gene, which may arise from a read error. This chain's CDR3 is CASSQPHRGTNEKLFF. The CDR3 nucleotides read TGCGCCAGCAGCCAACCTCACAGGGGCACTAATGAGAAACTGTTTTTT. The V call is TRBV4-1, the J call TRBJ1-4, with TRBD1 matching 7 bases. CDR3 size: 16 residues. Germline loops: CDR1 MGHRA, CDR2 YSYEKL.

This chain uses TRBV27 with TRBJ1-1; 8 nucleotides line up with TRBD1. CDR1 and CDR2 (germline): MNHEY, SMNVEV (reference sequence). The ends lost 3 bases at V and 11 bases at J; junction bases unmatched: 11. The CDR3 loop spans 14 amino acids. CDR3 in DNA: TGTGCCAGCAGTTTGAGGACAGGGCCGCGGGGGGCTTTCTTT. Protein sequence: CASSLRTGPRGAFF.

The chain joins TRBV5-1 to TRBJ2-2; D possibly matches TRBD1 or TRBD2 (6 bases each). The CDR3 has 15 amino acids. Per the germline V gene, CDR1 is SGHRS and CDR2 is YFSETQ. V was clipped by 0 bases and J by 4 bases, with 10 bases between them. The CDR3 DNA reads as TGCGCCAGCAGCTTGGATGGGGGGCCCACCGGGGAGCTGTTTTTT. Translated: CASSLDGGPTGELFF.

The J gene is TRBJ2-7, the V gene TRBV27; 10 bases fit TRBD2. Per germline, CDR1 MNHEY and CDR2 SMNVEV (reference sequence). V was pared by 5 bases and J by 2 bases, with 3 bases of the junction left unmatched. The CDR3 runs to 14 residues. CDR3 protein: CASSRSGRAYEQYF. The CDR3 nucleotides read TGTGCCAGCAGTCGCAGCGGGAGGGCCTACGAGCAGTACTTC.

As regards this clone: At one boundary the junction diverges from the germline segment, which might be a read error. The sample has other DNA sequences that encode this CDR3 too. The genes are TRBV29-1 and TRBJ1-1, with a possible D match to TRBD1 (5 bases). Germline CDR1 reads SQVTM; CDR2 reads ANQGSEA. The CDR3 runs 12 residues. CDR3 residues: CSGARGANEAFF. CDR3 coding DNA: TGTAGCGGGGCTAGAGGGGCCAATGAAGCTTTCTTT.

This clone was detected only once. It differs at one base from a far larger clone, so likely a read error. The sample holds other DNA sequences that translate to the same CDR3. This chain connects TRBV5-6 to TRBJ2-1; TRBD2 matches at 12 bases. CDR1 and CDR2 from the germline V gene are SGHDT and YYEEEE. This CDR3 comprises 14 residues. The CDR3 protein is CASQGTSGLNEQFF. CDR3 sequence (DNA): TGCGCCAGCCAGGGGACTAGCGGGCTTAATGAGCAGTTCTTC.

There are a few counts of this clone. The J gene is TRBJ2-5, the V gene TRBV19; D may be TRBD2 (6 bases). The germline V gene encodes CDR1 LNHDA and CDR2 SQIVND (reference sequence). The CDR3 length is 14 residues. V dropped 5 bases and J dropped 1 base, with 11 bases sitting between them. CDR3 sequence reads: CASSSRDVQETQYF. For the CDR3, the DNA is TGTGCCAGTAGTTCGCGGGACGTCCAAGAGACCCAGTACTTC.

The chain uses TRBV30 and TRBJ2-5, with no clear D. From germline, CDR1 is GTSNPN and CDR2 SVGIG (reference sequence). The CDR3 has 13 amino acids. With 3 bases removed from V and 2 bases from J, the gap between germline ends came to 10 bases. The CDR3: CAWRDDGQETQYF. CDR3 coding DNA: TGTGCCTGGAGGGACGACGGACAAGAGACCCAGTACTTC.

The V gene is TRBV6-4, the J gene TRBJ2-1, with 10 bases fitting TRBD2. The CDR3 contains 14 residues. CDR1 and CDR2 from the germline V gene are MRHNA and SNTAGT. With 4 bases clipped from V and 7 bases from J, the junction kept 4 bases outside the gene matches. CDR3 sequence: CASSASGSLNEQFF. In DNA form, the CDR3 reads TGTGCCAGCAGTGCTAGCGGGAGTTTGAATGAGCAGTTCTTC.

This clone has only one observation. This chain uses TRBV28 with TRBJ1-2; no firm D call. From germline, CDR1 is MDHEN and CDR2 SYDVKM. There are 13 residues in the CDR3. V lost 3 bases to trimming and J lost 2 bases, with 7 bases between them. The CDR3 DNA follows: TGTGCCAGCAGTTTGGCCCCCAACTATGGCTACACCTTC. Translated, it gives CASSLAPNYGYTF.